This T cell receptor (beta chain) was identified during a study of blood T cell repertoires in COVID-19. V was clipped by 4 bases and J by 0 bases, with 7 bases between them. Per the germline V gene, CDR1 is SGDLS and CDR2 is YYNGEE. The CDR3 has 13 amino acids. Data came from immunoSEQ multiplex PCR; TCRdb stores just in-frame clones and leaves some out. The sample has around 270,000 clones, 80% to 85% seen once. V usage is TRBV9 and J usage is TRBJ1-1, with D maybe TRBD1 (6 bases). The sequenced material came from peripheral blood. The source is a person aged 65 to 85 with COVID-19, enrolled during active disease. CDR3 region: CASSQGLNTEAFF. In nucleotides, the CDR3 is TGTGCCAGCAGCCAGGGGCTGAACACTGAAGCTTTCTTT.